This T cell receptor beta chain is from a study of tumor and adjacent non-tumor tissue in lung cancer. A modified ARM-PCR protocol with three rounds of nested PCR amplified TCRbeta. TCRdb re-derived calls from the multiplex PCR reads in MiXCR, one entry per CDR3 protein. The sample holds under 95,000 distinct CDR3 sequences; around 59% are singletons and the top ten take around 16%. Germline lookup yields CDR1 SGDLS and CDR2 YYNGEE. The length of the CDR3 is 14 residues. The ends were cut back, 9 bases at V and 5 bases at J, with 18 bases in the middle. The template was RNA from unsorted bulk tissue. The V and J genes are TRBV9 and TRBJ2-1; D remains unclear. The sample taken for sequencing was lung tumor tissue. The origin of this receptor is a man aged 65 to 85 with non-small cell lung cancer. For the CDR3, the DNA is TGTGCCAACGGAATGGTCCGAGACCACAATGAGCAGTTCTTC. Translation: CANGMVRDHNEQFF.